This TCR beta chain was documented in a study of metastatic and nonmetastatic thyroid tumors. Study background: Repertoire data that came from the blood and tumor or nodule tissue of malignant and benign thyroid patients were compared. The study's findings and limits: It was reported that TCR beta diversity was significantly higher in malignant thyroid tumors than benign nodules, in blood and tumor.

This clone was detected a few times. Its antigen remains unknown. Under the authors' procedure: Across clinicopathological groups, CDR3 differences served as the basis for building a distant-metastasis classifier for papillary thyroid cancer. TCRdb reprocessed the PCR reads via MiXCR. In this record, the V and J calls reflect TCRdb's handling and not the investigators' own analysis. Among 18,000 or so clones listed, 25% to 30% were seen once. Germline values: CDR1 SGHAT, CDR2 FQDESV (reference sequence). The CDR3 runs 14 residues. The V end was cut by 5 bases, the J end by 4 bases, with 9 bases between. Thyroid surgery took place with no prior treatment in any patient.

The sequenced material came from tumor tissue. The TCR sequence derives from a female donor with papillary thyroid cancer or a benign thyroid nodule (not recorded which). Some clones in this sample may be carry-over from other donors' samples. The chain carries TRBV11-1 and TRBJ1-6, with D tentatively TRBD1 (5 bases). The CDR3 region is CASSQQDYNSPLHF. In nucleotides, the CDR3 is TGTGCCAGCAGCCAACAGGATTATAATTCACCCCTCCACTTT.